This T cell receptor (beta chain) emerged from a study of OX40 agonist ivuxolimab in advanced cancers. Trimming at V came to 3 bases and at J to 4 bases, leaving 5 bases not matched to a gene. CDR1 and CDR2 from the germline V gene are MNHEY and SVGAGI. The CDR3 has 15 amino acids. Method: immunoSEQ multiplex PCR; TCRdb's copy keeps in-frame clones and lacks some. The table shows 65,000 to 95,000 clones, with almost 90% occurring only once. The sequencing here drew on CD4+ or CD8+ T cells sorted from blood, taken in a trial of the OX40 agonist ivuxolimab. The TCR was taken from an adult with an advanced solid tumor such as melanoma, head and neck, liver or kidney cancer. The V and J genes are TRBV6-5 and TRBJ2-1; 8 positions match TRBD2. The chain's CDR3 is CASSYREGLYNEQFF. The CDR3, as DNA: TGTGCCAGCAGTTATCGGGAGGGACTTTACAATGAGCAGTTCTTC.